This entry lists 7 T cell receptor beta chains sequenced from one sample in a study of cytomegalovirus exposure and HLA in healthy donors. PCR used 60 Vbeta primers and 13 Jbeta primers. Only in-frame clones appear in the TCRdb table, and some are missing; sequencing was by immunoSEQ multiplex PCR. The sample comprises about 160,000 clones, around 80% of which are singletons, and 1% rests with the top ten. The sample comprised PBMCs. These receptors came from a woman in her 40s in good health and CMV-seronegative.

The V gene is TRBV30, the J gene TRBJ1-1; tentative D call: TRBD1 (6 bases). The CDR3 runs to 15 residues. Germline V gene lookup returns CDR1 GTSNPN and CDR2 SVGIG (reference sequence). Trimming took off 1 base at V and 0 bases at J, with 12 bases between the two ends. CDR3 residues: CAWSEGGGMNTEAFF. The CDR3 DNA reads TGTGCCTGGAGTGAGGGAGGGGGGATGAACACTGAAGCTTTCTTT. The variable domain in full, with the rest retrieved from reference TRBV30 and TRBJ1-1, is SQTIHQWPATLVQPVGSPLSLECTVEGTSNPNLYWYRQAAGRGLQLLFYSVGIGQISSEVPQNLSASRPQDRQFILSSKKLLLSDSGFYLCAWSEGGGMNTEAFFGQGTRLTVV.

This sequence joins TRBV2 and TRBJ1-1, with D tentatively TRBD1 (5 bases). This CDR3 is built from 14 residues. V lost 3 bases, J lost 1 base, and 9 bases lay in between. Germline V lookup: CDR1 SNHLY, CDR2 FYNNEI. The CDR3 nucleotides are TGTGCCAGCAGTGATAAGGGGTGGAACACTGAAGCTTTCTTT. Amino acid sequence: CASSDKGWNTEAFF.

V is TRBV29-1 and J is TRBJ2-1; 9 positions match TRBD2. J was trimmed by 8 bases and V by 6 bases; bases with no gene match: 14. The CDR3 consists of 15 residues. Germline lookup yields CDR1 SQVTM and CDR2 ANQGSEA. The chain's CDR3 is CSVPGGVAGEDEQFF. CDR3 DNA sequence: TGCAGCGTCCCTGGGGGGGTAGCGGGAGAGGATGAGCAGTTCTTC.

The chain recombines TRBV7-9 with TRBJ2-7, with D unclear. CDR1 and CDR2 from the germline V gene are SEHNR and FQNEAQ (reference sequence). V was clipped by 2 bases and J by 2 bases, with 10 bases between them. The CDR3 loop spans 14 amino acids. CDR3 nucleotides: TGTGCCAGCAGCTTATCGGCGGTTACCTACGAGCAGTACTTC. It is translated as CASSLSAVTYEQYF.

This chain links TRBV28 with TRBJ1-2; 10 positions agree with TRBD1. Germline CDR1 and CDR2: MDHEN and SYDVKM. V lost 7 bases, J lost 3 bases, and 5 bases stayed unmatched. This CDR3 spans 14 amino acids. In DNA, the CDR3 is TGTGCCAGCATTATGACAGGGGGCCACTATGGCTACACCTTC. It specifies CASIMTGGHYGYTF.

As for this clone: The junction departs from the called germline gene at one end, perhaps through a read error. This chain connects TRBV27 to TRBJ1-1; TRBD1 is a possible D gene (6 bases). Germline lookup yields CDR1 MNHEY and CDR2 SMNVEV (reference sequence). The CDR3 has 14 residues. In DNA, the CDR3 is TGTGCCAGCAGCCTGACAGGCTTGCGCCCTGAGGCTTTCTTT. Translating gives CASSLTGLRPEAFF.

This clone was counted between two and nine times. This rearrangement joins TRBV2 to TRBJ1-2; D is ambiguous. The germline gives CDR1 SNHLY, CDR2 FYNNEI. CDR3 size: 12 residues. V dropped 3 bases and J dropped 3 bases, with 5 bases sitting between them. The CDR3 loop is CASSDGDYGYTF. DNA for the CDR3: TGTGCCAGCAGTGACGGGGACTATGGCTACACCTTC. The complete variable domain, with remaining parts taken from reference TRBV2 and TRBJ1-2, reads EPEVTQTPSHQVTQMGQEVILRCVPISNHLYFYWYRQILGQKVEFLVSFYNNEISEKSEIFDDQFSVERPDGSNFTLKIRSTKLEDSAMYFCASSDGDYGYTFGSGTRLTVV.